The present entry profiles one T cell receptor beta chain with its context. The sample is drawn from a study of OX40 agonist ivuxolimab in advanced cancers. Libraries were prepared by immunoSEQ multiplex PCR; TCRdb keeps only in-frame clonotypes and omits some of them. Among some 42,000 clones listed, 85% to 90% were seen once. CDR3 length: 16 residues. CDR1 is MGHRA and CDR2 is YSYEKL in the germline V gene. The V end lost 4 bases, the J end lost 7 bases, and 23 bases lay between the germline ends. V and J are TRBV4-1 and TRBJ2-7; D may correspond to TRBD1 or TRBD2 (5 bases each). Sequencing used CD4+ or CD8+ T cells sorted from blood, obtained in a trial of the OX40 agonist ivuxolimab. This clonotype originated in an adult with an advanced solid tumor such as melanoma, head and neck, liver or kidney cancer. The CDR3 loop is CASSREDRGSPGEQYF. CDR3 nucleotide sequence: TGCGCCAGCAGCCGAGAGGACCGGGGCAGCCCGGGAGAGCAGTACTTC.